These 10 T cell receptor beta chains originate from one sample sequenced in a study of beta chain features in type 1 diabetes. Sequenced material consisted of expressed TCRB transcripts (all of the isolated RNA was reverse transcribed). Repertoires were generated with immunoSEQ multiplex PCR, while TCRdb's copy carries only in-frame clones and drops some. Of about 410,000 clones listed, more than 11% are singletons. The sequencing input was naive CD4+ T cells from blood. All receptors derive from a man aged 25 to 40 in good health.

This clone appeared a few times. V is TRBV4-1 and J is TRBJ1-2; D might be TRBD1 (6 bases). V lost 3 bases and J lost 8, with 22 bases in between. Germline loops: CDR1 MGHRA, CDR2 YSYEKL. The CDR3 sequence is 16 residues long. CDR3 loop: CASSQRSLTGRSGYTF. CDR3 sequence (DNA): TGCGCCAGCAGCCAGAGAAGCCTTACAGGGAGATCCGGCTACACCTTC.

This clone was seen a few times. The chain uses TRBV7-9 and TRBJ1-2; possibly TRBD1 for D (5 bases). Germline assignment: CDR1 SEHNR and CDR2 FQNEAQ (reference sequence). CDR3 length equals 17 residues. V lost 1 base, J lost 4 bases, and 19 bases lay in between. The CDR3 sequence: CASSLDERAQGSYGYTF. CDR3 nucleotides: TGTGCCAGCAGCTTAGACGAAAGGGCCCAGGGTAGCTATGGCTACACCTTC. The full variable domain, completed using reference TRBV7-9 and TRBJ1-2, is DTGVSQNPRHKITKRGQNVTFRCDPISEHNRLYWYRQTLGQGPEFLTYFQNEAQLEKSRLLSDRFSAERPKGSFSTLEIQRTEQGDSAMYLCASSLDERAQGSYGYTFGSGTRLTVV.

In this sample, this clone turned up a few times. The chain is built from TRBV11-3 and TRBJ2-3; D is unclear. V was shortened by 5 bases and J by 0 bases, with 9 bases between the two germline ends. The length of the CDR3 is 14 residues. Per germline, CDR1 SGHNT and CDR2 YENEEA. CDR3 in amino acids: CASSLMRSTDTQYF. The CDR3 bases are TGTGCCAGCAGCCTTATGCGGAGCACAGATACGCAGTATTTT.

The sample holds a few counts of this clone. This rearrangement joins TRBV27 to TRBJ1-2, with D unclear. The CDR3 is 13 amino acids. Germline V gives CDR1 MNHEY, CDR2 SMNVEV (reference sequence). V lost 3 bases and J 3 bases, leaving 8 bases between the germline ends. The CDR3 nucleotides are TGTGCCAGCAGTTTGCGCCCCCACTATGGCTACACCTTC. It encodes CASSLRPHYGYTF.

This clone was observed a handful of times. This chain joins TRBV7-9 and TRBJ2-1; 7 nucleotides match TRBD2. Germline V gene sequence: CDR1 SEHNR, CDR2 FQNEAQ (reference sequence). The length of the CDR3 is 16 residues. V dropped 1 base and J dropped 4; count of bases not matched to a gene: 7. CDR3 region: CASSLGELAAYNEQFF. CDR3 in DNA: TGTGCCAGCAGCTTAGGGGAGCTAGCGGCTTACAATGAGCAGTTCTTC.

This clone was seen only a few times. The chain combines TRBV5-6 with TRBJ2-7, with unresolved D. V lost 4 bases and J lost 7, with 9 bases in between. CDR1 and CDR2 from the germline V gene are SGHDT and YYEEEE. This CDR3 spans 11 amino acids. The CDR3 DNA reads TGTGCCAGCAGCGTCTACATAGAGCAGTACGTC. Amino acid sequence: CASSVYIEQYV.

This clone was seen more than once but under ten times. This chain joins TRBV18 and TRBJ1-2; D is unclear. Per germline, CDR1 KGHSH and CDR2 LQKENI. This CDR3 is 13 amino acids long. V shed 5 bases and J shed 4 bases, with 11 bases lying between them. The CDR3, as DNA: TGTGCCAGCTCAAATGCAGATGTCTATGGCTACACCTTC. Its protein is CASSNADVYGYTF. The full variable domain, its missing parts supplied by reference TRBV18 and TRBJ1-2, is NAGVMQNPRHLVRRRGQEARLRCSPMKGHSHVYWYRQLPEEGLKFMVYLQKENIIDESGMPKERFSAEFPKEGPSILRIQQVVRGDSAAYFCASSNADVYGYTFGSGTRLTVV.

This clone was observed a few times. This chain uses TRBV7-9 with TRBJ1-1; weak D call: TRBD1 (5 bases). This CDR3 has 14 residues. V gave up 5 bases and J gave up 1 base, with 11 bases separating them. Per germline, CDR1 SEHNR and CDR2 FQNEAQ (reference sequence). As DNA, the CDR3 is TGTGCCAGCAGCCGATCGGGACGGAACACTGAAGCTTTCTTT. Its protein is CASSRSGRNTEAFF.

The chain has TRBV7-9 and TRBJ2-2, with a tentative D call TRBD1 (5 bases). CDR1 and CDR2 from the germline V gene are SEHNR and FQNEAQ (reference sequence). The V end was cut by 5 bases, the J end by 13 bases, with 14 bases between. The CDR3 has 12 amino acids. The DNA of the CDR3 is TGTGCCAGCAGCCCGCAGGGTATTGGGCTGTTTTTT. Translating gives CASSPQGIGLFF.

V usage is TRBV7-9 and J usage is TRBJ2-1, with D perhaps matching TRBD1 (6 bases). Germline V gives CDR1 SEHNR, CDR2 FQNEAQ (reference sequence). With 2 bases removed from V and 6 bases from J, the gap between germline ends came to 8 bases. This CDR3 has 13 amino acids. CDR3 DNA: TGTGCCAGCAGCTTAACAGGGCCCAATGAGCAGTTCTTC. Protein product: CASSLTGPNEQFF.